This T cell receptor (beta chain) was recorded in a study of memory B cells and T cells in multiple sclerosis listed by TCRdb under 2018. Regarding the research as a whole: TCR beta repertoires of autoproliferating peripheral T cells were compared with the TCR beta repertoires of brain lesion-infiltrating T cells in multiple sclerosis patients. Two multiple sclerosis patients were included in the TCR sequencing because brain lesions obtained at autopsy or brain-infiltrating cells obtained from biopsy were available for them.

Genomic DNA was extracted, and the immunoSEQ Platform was used to amplify TCRbeta CDR3 regions from that DNA. The immunoSEQ assay used multiplex PCR together with high-throughput sequencing and a bioinformatics pipeline from the vendor. On the study's bioinformatics: Non-productive sequences and CDR3s under 4 amino acids long were removed, and the clonotype frequencies in each sample were recalculated. In immunoSEQ Analyzer 2.0, a clonotype counted as shared when the CDR3 amino acid, V gene and J gene sequences were identical. To normalize repertoire overlap, the number of shared clonotypes was divided by the product of the two clone-set sizes and multiplied by 1000 to give arbitrary units. The clones in this table, taken by TCRdb from immuneACCESS, are in-frame only. Not every clone is retained; where verified, under half of the shortfall comes from an unresolved V gene, and the cause of the rest is unknown. The V and J calls and the clone size are those of that table, but D and trimming were determined from the DNA. For this sample there are fewer than 15,000 clones; roughly three quarters appear just once. Approximately 2.2% of the sample is taken by the ten largest.

For this clone: It lacks a known antigen. Qualities for individual bases were not recorded, and no much larger clone is one base off.

Looking up the germline V gene yields CDR1 SGHRS and CDR2 YFSETQ. Ends trimmed: V by 4 bases, J by 8 bases; bases unmatched to a gene: 10. There are 16 amino acids in the CDR3, from cysteine to phenylalanine inclusive. Only the CDR3 part of the read is kept: 48 bases, read in frame from the first base. PBMCs were isolated by Ficoll density gradient centrifugation and cryopreserved before use. What the study reported, not specific to this receptor: Clone-set sizes varied between compartments, which affected the numbers of shared clonotypes and made normalization necessary.

This sequence uses TRBV5-1 and TRBJ2-1; TRBD2 matches 12 bases in the middle. Material for sequencing was memory (CD45RO+) CD4+ T cells from blood. The sample's cell subset or site label is to be understood as: CD45RO+ memory T cells sorted from peripheral blood. The receptor's source is a human donor with multiple sclerosis. The DNA is TGCGCCAGCAGCCTGAACCCGACTAGCGGGAGCCATGAGCAGTTCTTC. It is translated as CASSLNPTSGSHEQFF.